A selection of T cell receptor beta chains follows, all from one sample in a study of blood T cell repertoires in COVID-19. This table comes from immunoSEQ multiplex PCR, and its TCRdb copy is limited to in-frame clones, with some not included. The table lists hundreds of thousands of clones, 85% of them singletons. The sample was PBMCs or T cells enriched from blood (not recorded which). The source is a middle-aged man who had recovered from COVID-19. The CDR3 runs from the conserved cysteine through the conserved F or W. The D gene is left open where the match is weak. Size is stated for part of the rows, as once, few or many counts, or as a class when the clone is expanded.

d_call	j_call	clone_size	v_call	cdr3_nt	cdr3_aa
.	TRBJ1-1	.	TRBV7-2	TGTGCCAGCAGCTTGCCGCAGGTGGAGAACACTGAAGCTTTCTTT	CASSLPQVENTEAFF
.	TRBJ1-1	.	TRBV4-1	TGCGCCAGCAGCCCTTCGGGGGGCACTGAAGCTTTCTTT	CASSPSGGTEAFF
TRBD2	TRBJ2-3	.	TRBV27	TGTGCCAGCAGTTTATTACTAGCGGGCACAGATACGCAGTATTTT	CASSLLLAGTDTQYF
.	TRBJ1-5	.	TRBV4-1	TGCGCCAGCAGCCAAGAACGGGAAGCAAATCAGCCCCAGCATTTT	CASSQEREANQPQHF
.	TRBJ1-1	.	TRBV19	TGTGCCAGTAGTATTAGACCGGGGACTGAAGCTTTCTTT	CASSIRPGTEAFF
TRBD1	TRBJ1-3	.	TRBV3-1/TRBV3-2	TGTGCCAGCAGCCGGAAGGGACAGGGGAACACCATATATTTT	CASSRKGQGNTIYF
.	TRBJ2-7	.	TRBV4-1	TGCGCCAGCAGCCAAGACCGAGGGCGCGAGCAGTACTTC	CASSQDRGREQYF
.	TRBJ2-5	.	TRBV18	TGTGCCAGCTCAGAGGCGGAGACCCAGTACTTC	CASSEAETQYF
.	TRBJ1-1	.	TRBV9	TGTGCCAGCAGCGTAGGAACGGGAGATACTGAAGCTTTCTTT	CASSVGTGDTEAFF
TRBD1	TRBJ2-2	.	TRBV5-6	TGTGCCAGCAGCTTTGGTAATACCGGGACAGGGAACACCGGGGAGCTGTTTTTT	CASSFGNTGTGNTGELFF
TRBD1	TRBJ2-7	.	TRBV4-3	TGCGCCAGCAGTCGGGACCCAGGGGGCTTCTCCTACGAGCAGTACTTC	CASSRDPGGFSYEQYF
.	TRBJ2-7	.	TRBV2	TGTGCCAGCAGAGCGGACAGCTACGAGCAGTACTTC	CASRADSYEQYF
.	TRBJ2-2	.	TRBV5-4	TGTGCCAGCAGCTTGGCGGGGAGCGGGCTCACCGGGGAGCTGTTTTTT	CASSLAGSGLTGELFF
.	TRBJ1-2	many	TRBV7-8	TGTGCCAGCAGCTTTGGTGGATGGCAGGACTACACCTTC	CASSFGGWQDYTF
.	TRBJ2-2	few	TRBV6-5	TGTGCCAGCAGCACTAGTCGGGTTTACGGGGAGCTGTTTTTT	CASSTSRVYGELFF
TRBD2	TRBJ2-3	.	TRBV6-2/TRBV6-3	TGTGCCAGCACCCCATTGGGGCTAGCGGCATCTAGCACAGATACGCAGTATTTT	CASTPLGLAASSTDTQYF
.	TRBJ1-2	.	TRBV10-3	TGTGCCATCAGTGACCAGGGCGTTAACTATGGCTACACCTTC	CAISDQGVNYGYTF
.	TRBJ1-5	.	TRBV30	TGTGCCTGGAGTGGACAGCCAAATCAGCCCCAGCATTTT	CAWSGQPNQPQHF
.	TRBJ2-2	.	TRBV1	TGCACCAGCAGCCATGGACTAGCGGGATTAAAATTGAACACCGGGGAGCTGTTTTTT	CTSSHGLAGLKLNTGELFF
.	TRBJ2-5	.	TRBV10-2	TGCGCCAGCCGGTCGCGCTACTCTAGAAACGACCGGGAGACCCAGTACTTC	CASRSRYSRNDRETQYF
TRBD1	TRBJ2-7	.	TRBV13	TGTGCCAGCAGCCCGCCGGGACAGGCTTCCTACGAGCAGTACTTC	CASSPPGQASYEQYF
TRBD1	TRBJ2-7	.	TRBV5-1	TGCGCCAGCAGCTTGGGGGGGACAGGGACGAACGAGCAGTACTTC	CASSLGGTGTNEQYF
TRBD1	TRBJ1-5	.	TRBV19	TGTGCCAGTAGTACGACAGGGGTTAGCAATCAGCCCCAGCATTTT	CASSTTGVSNQPQHF
.	TRBJ2-7	.	TRBV19	TGTGCCAGTAGTATGCGTGGTGGACAGTGGAATTACGAGCAGTACTTC	CASSMRGGQWNYEQYF
.	TRBJ1-2	few	TRBV5-4	TGTGCCAGCAGCCCCCGGGACGGGGGGACGGGCTATGGCTACACCTTC	CASSPRDGGTGYGYTF
.	TRBJ2-3	.	TRBV5-1	TGCGCCAGCAGCTCCCGAAACTCAGATACGCAGTATTTT	CASSSRNSDTQYF
TRBD2	TRBJ2-3	.	TRBV7-2	TGTGCCAGCAGCGCCGGCGTAGCGGGCACTAGCACAGATACGCAGTATTTT	CASSAGVAGTSTDTQYF
TRBD2	TRBJ2-1	.	TRBV5-4	TGTGCCAGCAGCTTTGACCGGACTAGGGGTCCGTTCTTC	CASSFDRTRGPFF
TRBD1	TRBJ2-5	.	TRBV5-1	TGCGCCAGCAGCGGCTTGACAGGGCAAGAGACCCAGTACTTC	CASSGLTGQETQYF
TRBD2	TRBJ2-3	once	TRBV30	TGTGCCTGCGAGGCTAGCGGGATCACAGATACGCAGTATTTT	CACEASGITDTQYF
TRBD2	TRBJ2-1	.	TRBV6-5	TGTGCCAGCAGTTCCGGGACTACCTACAATGAGCAGTTCTTC	CASSSGTTYNEQFF
TRBD2	TRBJ2-3	.	TRBV6-2/TRBV6-3	TGTGCCAGCAGTTACGCCGGACTAGCTAGCACAGATACGCAGTATTTT	CASSYAGLASTDTQYF
TRBD1	TRBJ1-5	.	TRBV15	TGTGCCACCGCTCCGGGACAGGGGAATCAGCCCCAGCATTTT	CATAPGQGNQPQHF
.	TRBJ2-2	.	TRBV18	TGTGCCAGCTCGTTTAGATTCGCGAACACCGGGGAGCTGTTTTTT	CASSFRFANTGELFF
.	TRBJ1-2	.	TRBV24-1	TGTGCCACCAGTGGCGAGGTCGGAGGCTACACCTTC	CATSGEVGGYTF
.	TRBJ2-1	.	TRBV7-8	TGTGCCAGCAGCTTAGAACGAGTCAATGAGCAGTTCTTC	CASSLERVNEQFF
TRBD2	TRBJ2-5	.	TRBV19	TGTGCCAGTAGTGTGACTAGCGGGAGAGGGACCCAGTACTTC	CASSVTSGRGTQYF
TRBD1	TRBJ1-2	.	TRBV4-3	TGCGCCAGCAGCCAAGATTGGGGACAGAGCTATGGCTACACCTTC	CASSQDWGQSYGYTF
TRBD2	TRBJ2-1	.	TRBV6-1	TGTGCCAGCAGTGAGGGCGGGAGGGCTCCTTACAATGAGCAGTTCTTC	CASSEGGRAPYNEQFF
.	TRBJ2-7	.	TRBV15	TGTGCCACCAGCAGAGATAGAGGCACAAGCTCCTACGAGCAGTACTTC	CATSRDRGTSSYEQYF
.	TRBJ2-4	.	TRBV7-9	TGTGCCAGCAGCTTGGGAACCCCGGGGAACATTCAGTACTTC	CASSLGTPGNIQYF
.	TRBJ1-4	few	TRBV6-1	TGTGCCAGCGGTGACACCGACAAGGAAAAACTGTTTTTT	CASGDTDKEKLFF
TRBD1	TRBJ2-2	.	TRBV13	TGTGCCAGCCGGACGACAGGGGGCACCGGGGAGCTGTTTTTT	CASRTTGGTGELFF
.	TRBJ1-2	few	TRBV24-1	TGTGCCACCAGTGACCCACGGGATGGCGTGAGAACCTCTGGCTACACCTTC	CATSDPRDGVRTSGYTF
.	TRBJ2-1	.	TRBV7-2	TGTGCCAGCAGCTTGGGCGGACTCAATGAGCAGTTCTTC	CASSLGGLNEQFF
TRBD2	TRBJ2-3	.	TRBV24-1	TGTGCCACCAGTGATACCCAGCCCCCTAGCGGAACCTTCACAGATACGCAGTATTTT	CATSDTQPPSGTFTDTQYF
.	TRBJ2-2	.	TRBV15	TGTGCCACCAGCAATGGCAGGGGTACTCGTAGAAGGACCGGGGAGCTGTTTTTT	CATSNGRGTRRRTGELFF
TRBD2	TRBJ2-3	.	TRBV15	TGTGCCACCAGCAGAGGGGCGGGAGGGCCAGCAGATACGCAGTATTTT	CATSRGAGGPADTQYF
TRBD1	TRBJ2-3	.	TRBV11-3	TGTGCCAGCAGCTCCCGGGACAGGGACTCAGATACGCAGTATTTT	CASSSRDRDSDTQYF
TRBD1	TRBJ1-4	.	TRBV10-2	TGCGCCAGCAGTGCGGGGACAGGCGTGAATGAAAAACTGTTTTTT	CASSAGTGVNEKLFF
TRBD2	TRBJ2-5	.	TRBV10-3	TGTGCCATCAGTGACTGGACTAGCGGGAGGGGAGGCCAAGAGACCCAGTACTTC	CAISDWTSGRGGQETQYF
.	TRBJ2-2	.	TRBV29-1	TGCAGCGTGAAACTCCCGAACACCGGGGAGCTGTTTTTT	CSVKLPNTGELFF
TRBD1	TRBJ1-2	.	TRBV29-1	TGCAGCGTAAGGACAGGGAGCTATGGCTACACCTTC	CSVRTGSYGYTF
TRBD1	TRBJ1-4	few	TRBV19	TGTGCCAGTAGTGCGACAGGGGGGTTGCGGGAAAAACTGTTTTTT	CASSATGGLREKLFF
.	TRBJ2-5	.	TRBV7-3	TGTGCCAGCAGCTTATTGGGAGGAGAGACCCAGTACTTC	CASSLLGGETQYF